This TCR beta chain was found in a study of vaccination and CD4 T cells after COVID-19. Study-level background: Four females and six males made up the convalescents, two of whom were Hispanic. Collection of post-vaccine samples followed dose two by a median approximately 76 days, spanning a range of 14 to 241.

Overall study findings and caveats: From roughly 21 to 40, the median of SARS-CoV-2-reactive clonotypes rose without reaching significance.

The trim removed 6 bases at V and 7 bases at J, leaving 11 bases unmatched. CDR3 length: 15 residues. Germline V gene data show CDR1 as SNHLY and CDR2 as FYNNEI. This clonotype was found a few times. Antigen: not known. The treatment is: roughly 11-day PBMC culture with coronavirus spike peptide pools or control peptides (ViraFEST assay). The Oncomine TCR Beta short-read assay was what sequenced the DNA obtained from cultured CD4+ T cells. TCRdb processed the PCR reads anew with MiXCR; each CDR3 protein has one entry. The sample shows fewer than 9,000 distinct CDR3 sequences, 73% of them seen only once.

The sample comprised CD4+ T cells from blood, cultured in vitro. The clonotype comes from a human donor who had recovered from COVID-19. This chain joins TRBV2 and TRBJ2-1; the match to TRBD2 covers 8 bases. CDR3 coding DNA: TGTGCCAGCAGGGGGGGAGCGGGAGAGAGAAATGAGCAGTTCTTC. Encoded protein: CASRGGAGERNEQFF.